Listed below are T cell receptor beta chains from one sample, sequenced in a study of regulatory T cells in long-lasting Graves disease. From the multiplex PCR reads, TCRdb called clonotypes with MiXCR, one entry per CDR3 protein. The profile shows around 400,000 distinct CDR3 sequences, about 15% of them singletons. The same sample was also studied in work on T cells in Graves' hyperthyroidism and ophthalmopathy.

This specimen was peripheral blood mononuclear cells (PBMCs), taken at new diagnosis, from a patient treated with antithyroid drugs. The source is a woman aged 40 to 50 with Graves disease. CDR3s include the opening cysteine and the closing phenylalanine or tryptophan. The D gene is left open where the match is weak. Expanded clones are given a class, and other clones once, few, many or no size at all.

size	D	V	J	DNA	CDR3
few	TRBD1	TRBV19	TRBJ2-1	TGTGCCAGTAGTATACAGGGGGCCGGGTCCTACAATGAGCAGTTCTTC	CASSIQGAGSYNEQFF
many	TRBD1	TRBV28	TRBJ1-6	TGTGCCAGCAACAACGGACAGGGGGCTTTCTATAATTCACCCCTCCACTTT	CASNNGQGAFYNSPLHF
NA	TRBD1	TRBV19	TRBJ1-1	TGTGCCAGTGGAAAGGACAGGGCAAACACTGAAGCTTTCTTT	CASGKDRANTEAFF
many	NA	TRBV9	TRBJ2-7	TGTGCCAGCAGCGTTAGCGGGACAGGTGACGAGCAGTACTTC	CASSVSGTGDEQYF
many	NA	TRBV12-3/TRBV12-4	TRBJ2-5	TGTGCCAGCAGACGGGTCCTTGGTGGAGGGCAGACCCAGTACTTC	CASRRVLGGGQTQYF
few	TRBD2	TRBV4-2	TRBJ2-1	TGTGCCAGCAGCCCTAGCGGGAGCGGTGAGCAGTTCTTC	CASSPSGSGEQFF
many	TRBD1	TRBV2	TRBJ2-1	TGTGCCAGCAGAGACAGGGACTCCTACAATGAGCAGTTCTTC	CASRDRDSYNEQFF
many	NA	TRBV9	TRBJ1-1	TGTGCCAGCAGCGTATCTCAGGGGAACACTGAAGCTTTCTTT	CASSVSQGNTEAFF
many	TRBD1	TRBV10-2	TRBJ2-7	TGCGCCAGCAGTTGGGGACAGCACTACGAGCAGTACTTC	CASSWGQHYEQYF
many	NA	TRBV7-9	TRBJ2-5	TGTGCCAGCAGCTTGAACGGTTACCAAGAGACCCAGTACTTC	CASSLNGYQETQYF
NA	TRBD1	TRBV11-1	TRBJ2-1	TGTGCCAGCAGCCGGCAGGGGGCCGGGAGTGAGCAGTTCTTC	CASSRQGAGSEQFF
many	NA	TRBV20-1	TRBJ2-3	TGCAGTGCTAGTCCCGGCACAGATACGCAGTATTTT	CSASPGTDTQYF
NA	NA	TRBV11-3	TRBJ2-6	TGTGCCAGCAGTCCCGCCAGCTCTGGGGCCAACGTCCTGACTTTC	CASSPASSGANVLTF
NA	TRBD2	TRBV20-1	TRBJ2-2	TGCAGTGCTAGAGATGGCCCTAGCGGGCTAACCGGGGAGCTGTTTTTT	CSARDGPSGLTGELFF
NA	NA	TRBV10-3	TRBJ2-7	TGTGCCATCAGTGGGGAAGGGGCGCGGCCCTACGAGCAGTACTTC	CAISGEGARPYEQYF
NA	NA	TRBV20-1	TRBJ2-5	TGCAGTGCTAATCTGGGACTTGGGGAGACCCAGTACTTC	CSANLGLGETQYF
NA	NA	TRBV28	TRBJ2-1	TGTGCCAGCAGCGAGGTACAGCGGTCCTACAATGAGCAGTTCTTC	CASSEVQRSYNEQFF
NA	TRBD2	TRBV6-2/TRBV6-3	TRBJ2-1	TGTGCCAGCAGTCGCCCGTCTCTCGGGAGGGCCAACTGGGAGCAGTTCTTC	CASSRPSLGRANWEQFF
many	NA	TRBV29-1	TRBJ2-1	TGCAGCGCGTTCATCCTCGGAGACAGGAGATACAATGAGCAGTTCTTC	CSAFILGDRRYNEQFF
many	NA	TRBV28	TRBJ2-2	TGTGCCAGCAGTTTAGGCAGGGTCACCGGGGAGCTGTTTTTT	CASSLGRVTGELFF
NA	NA	TRBV18	TRBJ2-4	TGTGCCAGCTCACCATCCGGGAACATTCAGTACTTC	CASSPSGNIQYF
many	NA	TRBV12-3/TRBV12-4	TRBJ2-3	TGTGCCAGCAGCTTAGGGTCTGGAGATACGCAGTATTTT	CASSLGSGDTQYF